Listed below are T cell receptor beta chains from one sample, sequenced in a study of T cell responses to AZD1222 COVID-19 vaccine. Repertoires were generated with immunoSEQ multiplex PCR, while TCRdb's copy carries only in-frame clones and drops some. The sample consists of 90,000 to 150,000 clones, 87% of them appearing once. Sequenced material: peripheral blood, taken on day 0 of AZD1222 vaccination. These receptor sequences come from an adult in good health. Each CDR3 is given with its conserved first and last residue. D genes are given only for firm matches. Expanded clones get a size class; other rows say once, few or many, or leave the size out.

NA	TRBJ1-6	NA	TRBV7-2	CASSLDAATLGSPLHF	TGTGCCAGCAGCTTAGACGCTGCAACCTTGGGTTCACCCCTCCACTTT
NA	TRBJ1-2	NA	TRBV28	CASSLPGRDGYGYTF	TGTGCCAGCAGTTTACCGGGCAGGGATGGCTATGGCTACACCTTC
NA	TRBJ2-7	NA	TRBV6-2/TRBV6-3	CASSYTPLGGEQYF	TGTGCCAGCAGTTACACCCCCCTGGGGGGCGAGCAGTACTTC
NA	TRBJ1-5	NA	TRBV3-1/TRBV3-2	CASSLGTDNQPQHF	TGTGCCAGCAGCCTGGGGACGGATAATCAGCCCCAGCATTTT
TRBD2	TRBJ2-5	NA	TRBV19	CASSTTPAGAQYF	TGTGCCAGTAGTACCACGCCGGCGGGAGCCCAGTACTTC
TRBD1	TRBJ1-1	NA	TRBV28	CASSPGQGAANTEAFF	TGTGCCAGCAGCCCGGGACAGGGGGCTGCGAACACTGAAGCTTTCTTT
TRBD1	TRBJ1-1	NA	TRBV7-9	CASSSTGGLSNTEAFF	TGTGCCAGCAGCTCCACAGGGGGCCTTTCCAACACTGAAGCTTTCTTT
TRBD2	TRBJ2-2	NA	TRBV6-2/TRBV6-3	CASSQMMGLATGNTGELFF	TGTGCCAGCAGTCAAATGATGGGACTAGCGACCGGTAACACCGGGGAGCTGTTTTTT
NA	TRBJ1-4	NA	TRBV18	CASSDVNEKLFF	TGTGCCAGCTCGGACGTAAATGAAAAACTGTTTTTT
NA	TRBJ1-5	NA	TRBV4-3	CASSQTRASGPQHF	TGCGCCAGCAGCCAAACCAGGGCCTCGGGGCCCCAGCATTTT
TRBD1	TRBJ1-5	NA	TRBV6-5	CASSQTTGGNQPQHF	TGTGCCAGCAGTCAAACGACAGGGGGTAATCAGCCCCAGCATTTT
NA	TRBJ2-1	few	TRBV11-2	CASSLPFEDEQFF	TGTGCCAGCAGCTTACCCTTTGAGGATGAGCAGTTCTTC
TRBD2	TRBJ2-3	NA	TRBV28	CASSTRLAGAFSRRDTQYF	TGTGCCAGCAGTACCAGACTAGCGGGAGCGTTTTCGCGTCGAGATACGCAGTATTTT
NA	TRBJ2-6	NA	TRBV7-2	CASSLTLSGANVLTF	TGTGCCAGCAGCTTAACGTTATCTGGGGCCAACGTCCTGACTTTC
NA	TRBJ1-2	NA	TRBV11-2	CASSPYMTDYYGYTF	TGTGCCAGCAGCCCTTATATGACAGATTACTATGGCTACACCTTC
TRBD1	TRBJ1-2	NA	TRBV28	CASRDTGGVGYTF	TGTGCCAGCAGGGATACAGGGGGCGTCGGCTACACCTTC
NA	TRBJ2-2	NA	TRBV19	CASRRRGGVKTGELFF	TGTGCCAGTCGCCGGAGGGGGGGAGTAAAGACCGGGGAGCTGTTTTTT
NA	TRBJ2-5	NA	TRBV24-1	CATSATGLQETQYF	TGTGCCACCAGTGCTACAGGATTACAAGAGACCCAGTACTTC
TRBD2	TRBJ2-1	NA	TRBV7-2	CASSLELAGWNEQFF	TGTGCCAGCAGCTTAGAACTAGCGGGATGGAATGAGCAGTTCTTC
NA	TRBJ2-5	NA	TRBV5-8	CASSFRGRETQYF	TGTGCCAGCAGCTTTAGGGGTCGGGAGACCCAGTACTTC
TRBD1	TRBJ1-1	NA	TRBV28	CASRTKGQGVTEAFF	TGTGCCAGCAGAACAAAGGGACAGGGGGTCACTGAAGCTTTCTTT
NA	TRBJ1-4	NA	TRBV27	CASRRSTAPNEKLFF	TGTGCCAGCAGAAGATCGACCGCCCCTAATGAAAAACTGTTTTTT
NA	TRBJ1-1	NA	TRBV5-6	CASSLWAFPTEAFF	TGTGCCAGCAGCTTGTGGGCCTTCCCCACTGAAGCTTTCTTT
NA	TRBJ1-2	NA	TRBV28	CASRTAYGYTF	TGTGCCAGCCGGACAGCGTATGGCTACACCTTC
NA	TRBJ2-3	NA	TRBV10-3	CAISDRGSTDTQYF	TGTGCCATCAGTGACAGGGGAAGCACAGATACGCAGTATTTT
NA	TRBJ2-1	NA	TRBV9	CASSVDPRGKDNEQFF	TGTGCCAGCAGCGTAGATCCCAGGGGCAAGGACAATGAGCAGTTCTTC
NA	TRBJ2-1	NA	TRBV14	CASSQGLLSYNEQFF	TGTGCCAGCAGCCAAGGACTTCTATCCTACAATGAGCAGTTCTTC
NA	TRBJ2-5	NA	TRBV5-4	CASRDQRASTETQYF	TGTGCCAGCAGGGATCAGCGGGCATCCACAGAGACCCAGTACTTC
TRBD1	TRBJ1-2	NA	TRBV5-4	CASSFSQGATTNYGYTF	TGTGCCAGCAGCTTCTCTCAGGGGGCCACGACTAACTATGGCTACACCTTC
NA	TRBJ2-3	NA	TRBV19	CASSIDRYRRDTQYF	TGTGCCAGTAGTATAGATCGCTACAGGCGAGATACGCAGTATTTT
NA	TRBJ1-3	NA	TRBV5-6	CASMSFSGNTIYF	TGTGCCAGCATGAGCTTCTCTGGAAACACCATATATTTT
NA	TRBJ1-6	NA	TRBV18	CASSPTGDYNSPLHF	TGTGCCAGCTCACCGACAGGAGACTATAATTCACCCCTCCACTTT
NA	TRBJ1-1	NA	TRBV18	CASSPPSQGLMNTEAFF	TGTGCCAGCTCACCACCGTCTCAGGGCTTAATGAACACTGAAGCTTTCTTT
TRBD1	TRBJ2-7	once	TRBV10-3	CAINPTGDVLEQYF	TGTGCCATCAATCCAACAGGGGACGTACTCGAGCAGTACTTC
NA	TRBJ2-7	NA	TRBV5-1	CASSLSRSSYEQYF	TGCGCCAGCAGCTTATCCAGAAGTTCCTACGAGCAGTACTTC
NA	TRBJ1-4	NA	TRBV28	CASSLRRGGGEKLFF	TGTGCCAGCAGTTTACGTCGCGGGGGGGGCGAAAAACTGTTTTTT
NA	TRBJ2-7	NA	TRBV19	CASKTPGRGNEQYF	TGTGCCAGTAAAACTCCTGGAAGGGGGAACGAGCAGTACTTC
TRBD1	TRBJ1-5	NA	TRBV7-2	CASSLVGGQTSNQPQHF	TGTGCCAGCAGCTTAGTGGGGGGACAGACCAGCAATCAGCCCCAGCATTTT
NA	TRBJ2-2	NA	TRBV19	CASSPLNTGELFF	TGTGCCAGTAGCCCACTTAACACCGGGGAGCTGTTTTTT
NA	TRBJ2-2	NA	TRBV9	CASSVGASDGGGELFF	TGTGCCAGCAGCGTAGGAGCCTCCGATGGGGGCGGGGAGCTGTTTTTT
NA	TRBJ2-3	NA	TRBV7-2	CASSLDAGSSTDTQYF	TGTGCCAGCAGCTTAGACGCAGGCTCTAGCACAGATACGCAGTATTTT
NA	TRBJ1-2	NA	TRBV21-1	CASSKRRQGMGGYTF	TGTGCCAGCAGCAAAAGGAGACAGGGGATGGGTGGCTACACCTTC
NA	TRBJ2-4	NA	TRBV28	CASSPEDTLAKNIQYF	TGTGCCAGCAGCCCCGAGGACACTCTAGCCAAAAACATTCAGTACTTC
NA	TRBJ2-7	NA	TRBV11-2	CASSLSISIGWAYEQYF	TGTGCCAGCAGCTTATCTATCTCGATAGGGTGGGCCTACGAGCAGTACTTC
TRBD1	TRBJ1-6	NA	TRBV2	CASRADRGLRSPLHF	TGTGCCAGCAGAGCCGACAGGGGGCTTAGGTCACCCCTCCACTTT
TRBD1	TRBJ2-1	NA	TRBV5-1	CASSLPGQGTGASYNEQFF	TGCGCCAGCAGCCTACCGGGACAGGGTACCGGGGCCTCCTACAATGAGCAGTTCTTC
NA	TRBJ2-2	NA	TRBV29-1	CSVLGGQNFGELFF	TGCAGCGTGCTAGGGGGTCAGAACTTCGGGGAGCTGTTTTTT
NA	TRBJ2-7	NA	TRBV7-6	CASSLEWQGGEQYF	TGTGCCAGCAGCTTAGAGTGGCAGGGTGGCGAGCAGTACTTC
TRBD1	TRBJ2-2	NA	TRBV9	CASSASGGAGTGELFF	TGTGCCAGCAGCGCTTCAGGGGGCGCGGGCACCGGGGAGCTGTTTTTT
NA	TRBJ2-1	few	TRBV4-3	CASSQGDGARGVNEQFF	TGCGCCAGCAGCCAAGGGGACGGGGCGCGTGGGGTCAATGAGCAGTTCTTC
NA	TRBJ2-3	NA	TRBV27	CASSQQGITDTQYF	TGTGCCAGCAGTCAGCAGGGGATAACAGATACGCAGTATTTT
NA	TRBJ1-2	NA	TRBV19	CASSTDYGYTF	TGTGCCAGTAGTACCGACTATGGCTACACCTTC
NA	TRBJ2-5	NA	TRBV4-3	CASSQDLFPGVEGQYF	TGCGCCAGCAGCCAAGATCTGTTCCCAGGGGTCGAGGGCCAGTACTTC
NA	TRBJ1-4	NA	TRBV6-5	CASSYMGATNEKLFF	TGTGCCAGCAGTTACATGGGGGCAACTAATGAAAAACTGTTTTTT
NA	TRBJ2-7	NA	TRBV19	CASSIEREQYF	TGTGCCAGTAGTATAGAACGGGAGCAGTACTTC
NA	TRBJ2-1	NA	TRBV29-1	CSVRSGAVGNEQFF	TGCAGCGTACGAAGCGGAGCCGTAGGAAATGAGCAGTTCTTC
TRBD2	TRBJ2-1	NA	TRBV29-1	CSAQGLAGHNEQFF	TGCAGCGCCCAGGGACTAGCGGGCCACAATGAGCAGTTCTTC